This T cell receptor (beta chain) emerged from a study of T cells in Graves' hyperthyroidism and ophthalmopathy. Study-level results: Within blood appeared most thyroid clonotypes that had expanded above 0.001. Ophthalmopathy was told apart from stable hyperthyroidism by a 13 V-J model.

V gave up 7 bases and J gave up 4 bases; unmatched junction bases: 15. CDR1 and CDR2 (germline): SQVTM, ANQGSEA. The CDR3 contains 15 residues. It was uncontrolled infection, other autoimmune disease, pregnancy or lactation that excluded patients. Clinicians diagnosed patients from clinical symptoms, serum thyroxine and TRAb, thyroid ultrasound and orbital computed tomography. Researchers took RNA transcripts and amplified the TCR beta CDR3 regions from them. The study used the HTBI primer set for a first-round RT-PCR of the TCR CDR3. MiXCR, applied by TCRdb to the multiplex PCR reads, yields one record per CDR3 protein. The sample has around 700,000 distinct CDR3 sequences; roughly 20% are singletons. About this clonotype: Its antigen is still unknown.

The J gene is TRBJ2-7, the V gene TRBV29-1, with 8 bases that match TRBD2. The source of this sequence is a woman between 45 and 65 years old with Graves' hyperthyroidism that later progressed to Graves' ophthalmopathy. Source material: blood. DNA for the CDR3: TGCAGCGCCTCAACGGGAGGGGGGTTAAGATACGAGCAGTACTTC. This gives the protein CSASTGGGLRYEQYF.